The 27 T cell receptor beta chains below were found in one sample sequenced in a study of OX40 agonist ivuxolimab in advanced cancers. The protocol was immunoSEQ multiplex PCR, while the TCRdb copy is restricted to in-frame clones and leaves out a portion. This sample has roughly 70,000 clones, with roughly nine tenths found just once. The sequencing used CD4+ or CD8+ T cells sorted from blood, collected in a trial of the OX40 agonist ivuxolimab. The receptors originated from an adult with an advanced solid tumor such as melanoma, head and neck, liver or kidney cancer.

In this sample, this clone turned up once. The rearrangement uses TRBV7-6 and TRBJ1-3; TRBD1 agrees at 8 bases. Trimming removed 2 bases from V and 2 bases from J; junction bases left unmatched: 2. This CDR3 is 15 amino acids long. Per the germline V gene, CDR1 is SGHVS and CDR2 is FNYEAQ. CDR3 coding DNA: TGTGCCAGCAGCTTATGGACAGGGACTGGAAACACCATATATTTT. Its protein product is CASSLWTGTGNTIYF.

This clone was seen once. The gene calls are TRBV10-3 and TRBJ1-1; TRBD1 might be the D (5 bases). Between the trimmed V and J ends, which lost 1 base and 11 bases, there was a span of 14 bases. Germline V lookup: CDR1 ENHRY, CDR2 SYGVKD. This CDR3 has 13 residues. CDR3 DNA: TGTGCCATCAGTGAGTTTAGCGGGGCAGAGGCTTTCTTT. This gives the protein CAISEFSGAEAFF.

The V gene is TRBV10-3, the J gene TRBJ2-7; 13 bases map to TRBD2. The CDR3 is 20 residues long. Looked up from germline, CDR1 is ENHRY and CDR2 is SYGVKD. The J segment lost 3 bases and the V segment lost 0 bases, leaving 14 bases of the junction unmatched. The CDR3 protein is CAISESGLAGELSHLYEQYF. The CDR3 DNA reads TGTGCCATCAGTGAGTCTGGACTAGCGGGAGAGTTGTCGCATCTCTACGAGCAGTACTTC.

V and J are TRBV19 and TRBJ1-4; no firm D call. Between the trimmed V and J ends, which lost 3 bases and 8 bases, there was a span of 10 bases. Germline V lookup: CDR1 LNHDA, CDR2 SQIVND (reference sequence). The CDR3 totals 13 residues. CDR3 in DNA: TGTGCCAGTAGTATCCGATCGCCAGAAAAACTGTTTTTT. Protein product: CASSIRSPEKLFF.

The rearrangement uses TRBV5-1 and TRBJ2-2; D uncertain. Trimming took 1 base from V and 2 from J, leaving 6 bases between them. Germline-derived CDR1 and CDR2 are SGHRS and YFSETQ. CDR3 length equals 14 residues. CDR3 loop: CASSLPVNTGELFF. Written as DNA, the CDR3 is TGCGCCAGCAGCTTGCCAGTAAACACCGGGGAGCTGTTTTTT. Full variable domain (remainder filled in from reference TRBV5-1 and TRBJ2-2): KAGVTQTPRYLIKTRGQQVTLSCSPISGHRSVSWYQQTPGQGLQFLFEYFSETQRNKGNFPGRFSGRQFSNSRSEMNVSTLELGDSALYLCASSLPVNTGELFFGEGSRLTVL.

This clone was seen just once. The gene calls are TRBV9 and TRBJ2-7, with 10 bases fitting TRBD2. The V segment lost 2 bases and the J segment 3 bases; nucleotides outside the gene matches: 2. Looked up from germline, CDR1 is SGDLS and CDR2 is YYNGEE. The length of the CDR3 is 14 residues. The CDR3 spells CASSVSSGGYEQYF. For the CDR3, the DNA is TGTGCCAGCAGCGTCTCTAGCGGGGGCTACGAGCAGTACTTC.

This chain uses TRBV5-1 with TRBJ1-1; D not certain. V lost 7 bases and J 5 bases, leaving 15 bases between the germline ends. CDR1 and CDR2 from the germline V gene are SGHRS and YFSETQ. This CDR3 spans 13 amino acids. The CDR3 DNA reads TGCGCCAGCGAGGAAGCTATTGGGACTGAAGCTTTCTTT. This codes for CASEEAIGTEAFF.

The rearrangement links TRBV7-3 to TRBJ2-3; 12 bases are shared with TRBD2. The CDR3 is 16 residues long. V was clipped by 5 bases and J by 4 bases; unmatched bases: 7. The germline CDR1 and CDR2 sequences are SGHTA and FQGTGA. CDR3 sequence (DNA): TGTGCCAGCAGCCGGCGGACTAGCGGGAATGCAGATACGCAGTATTTT. Translating gives CASSRRTSGNADTQYF. Complete variable domain (other parts from reference TRBV7-3 and TRBJ2-3): GAGVSQTPSNKVTEKGKYVELRCDPISGHTALYWYRQSLGQGPEFLIYFQGTGAADDSGLPNDRFFAVRPEGSVSTLKIQRTERGDSAVYLCASSRRTSGNADTQYFGPGTRLTVL.

The V gene is TRBV5-1, the J gene TRBJ2-3; D call uncertain. The CDR3 has 15 amino acids. V dropped 0 bases and J dropped 5 bases, with 13 bases sitting between them. Germline V lookup: CDR1 SGHRS, CDR2 YFSETQ. The CDR3 DNA is TGCGCCAGCAGCTTGGAATTAGGTGGTGGAGATACGCAGTATTTT. This sequence encodes CASSLELGGGDTQYF.

The rearrangement joins TRBV6-5 to TRBJ1-3; TRBD1 aligns across 8 bases. V shed 5 bases and J 1 base; nucleotides not matched to a gene: 4. The germline V gene has CDR1 MNHEY and CDR2 SVGAGI. The CDR3 consists of 15 residues. CDR3 loop: CASSVTGVSGNTIYF. The CDR3 DNA is TGTGCCAGCAGTGTGACAGGGGTGTCTGGAAACACCATATATTTT.

The chain couples TRBV19 to TRBJ1-2, with D maybe TRBD1 (6 bases). Per germline, CDR1 LNHDA and CDR2 SQIVND (reference sequence). The CDR3 is made up of 13 amino acids. Trimming removed 10 bases from V and 10 bases from J, with 22 bases in between. The CDR3: CATEMGGAGFYTF. Here the CDR3 DNA reads TGTGCCACCGAGATGGGGGGGGCCGGTTTCTACACCTTC. Full variable domain (remainder filled in from reference TRBV19 and TRBJ1-2): DGGITQSPKYLFRKEGQNVTLSCEQNLNHDAMYWYRQDPGQGLRLIYYSQIVNDFQKGDIAEGYSVSREKKESFPLTVTSAQKNPTAFYLCATEMGGAGFYTFGSGTRLTVV.

V and J are TRBV19 and TRBJ1-5; a possible D gene is TRBD1 (5 bases). V was pared by 3 bases and J by 1 base, with 13 bases between. Per the germline V gene, CDR1 is LNHDA and CDR2 is SQIVND (reference sequence). CDR3 size: 16 residues. The CDR3 nucleotides read TGTGCCAGTAGTATTCGGGGGACCGGGAGCAATCAGCCCCAGCATTTT. Its protein product is CASSIRGTGSNQPQHF.

This clone was detected once. This chain links TRBV4-2 with TRBJ2-6; a weak D match, TRBD1 (5 bases). The germline CDR1 and CDR2 sequences are LGHNA and YNFKEQ. Trimming stripped 4 bases from V and 0 bases from J, with 10 bases between. The CDR3 extends over 16 amino acids. CDR3 amino acids: CASSRPTGSGANVLTF. In nucleotides, the CDR3 is TGTGCCAGCAGCCGGCCTACAGGCTCTGGGGCCAACGTCCTGACTTTC.

The V gene is TRBV6-5, the J gene TRBJ2-6; TRBD1 or TRBD2 may be the D gene (5 bases each). The CDR3 sequence is 16 residues long. The germline gives CDR1 MNHEY, CDR2 SVGAGI. Trimming shortened V by 2 bases and J by 4 bases, and 12 bases separated the two germline ends. The CDR3 region is CASSYNPGAGANVLTF. CDR3 sequence (DNA): TGTGCCAGCAGTTACAATCCCGGGGCCGGGGCCAACGTCCTGACTTTC.

The V gene is TRBV11-1, the J gene TRBJ1-1, with no clear D. V lost 1 base, J lost 1 base, and 10 bases lay in between. The CDR3 spans 15 residues. The germline gives CDR1 SGHAT, CDR2 FQDESV (reference sequence). CDR3: CASSLEPPPNTEAFF. CDR3 nucleotides: TGTGCCAGCAGCTTAGAGCCACCTCCGAACACTGAAGCTTTCTTT. The full variable domain, rest sourced from reference TRBV11-1 and TRBJ1-1, is EAEVAQSPRYKITEKSQAVAFWCDPISGHATLYWYRQILGQGPELLVQFQDESVVDDSQLPKDRFSAERLKGVDSTLKIQPAELGDSAMYLCASSLEPPPNTEAFFGQGTRLTVV.

The chain recombines TRBV9 with TRBJ2-1, with TRBD2 matching over 8 bases. The CDR3 contains 15 residues. Germline CDR1 and CDR2: SGDLS and YYNGEE. With V trimmed by 7 bases and J by 4 bases, 10 bases remained unmatched. CDR3 loop: CASGPVAGLYNEQFF. The CDR3 DNA is TGTGCCAGCGGACCCGTAGCGGGGTTATACAATGAGCAGTTCTTC.

The V and J genes are TRBV11-2 and TRBJ1-1, with D possibly being TRBD1 (6 bases). The V end was cut by 5 bases, the J end by 1 base, with 11 bases between. This CDR3 is 14 amino acids long. Germline CDR1 and CDR2: SGHAT and FQNNGV. CDR3: CASSTIGGNTEAFF. CDR3 sequence (DNA): TGTGCCAGCAGCACCATAGGGGGGAACACTGAAGCTTTCTTT.

This chain links TRBV27 with TRBJ1-4, with 8 bases that match TRBD1. Trimming at V came to 5 bases and at J to 7 bases, leaving 6 bases not matched to a gene. The CDR3 consists of 14 residues. Per the germline V gene, CDR1 is MNHEY and CDR2 is SMNVEV (reference sequence). CDR3 sequence reads: CASSMDRAREKLFF. Written as DNA, the CDR3 is TGTGCCAGCAGTATGGACAGGGCTCGTGAAAAACTGTTTTTT.

The chain carries TRBV27 and TRBJ2-3; D might be TRBD1 (6 bases). The V gene lost 5 bases and the J gene lost 4 bases, with 19 bases spanning the gap. Germline V gene lookup returns CDR1 MNHEY and CDR2 SMNVEV (reference sequence). The CDR3 totals 16 residues. DNA for the CDR3: TGTGCCAGCAGTAACCCTAGGGGGAGCAGGGCAGATACGCAGTATTTT. This encodes CASSNPRGSRADTQYF.

CDR3 DNA sequence: TGTGCCAGCAGCCCGGGACGAAACACTGAAGCTTTCTTT. Translated, it gives CASSPGRNTEAFF. The chain couples TRBV27 to TRBJ1-1; perhaps TRBD1 as D (5 bases). Trimming pared 6 bases from V and 2 bases from J, leaving 10 bases between. This CDR3 has 13 amino acids. The V gene's germline CDR1 is MNHEY and CDR2 SMNVEV (reference sequence).

V and J are TRBV11-3 and TRBJ2-3; 14 bases match TRBD2. After removal of 5 bases from V and 7 bases from J, the junction contained 11 bases not matched to a gene. Germline assignment: CDR1 SGHNT and CDR2 YENEEA. CDR3 length: 17 amino acids. Here the CDR3 reads CASSKGGTSGRRNTQYF. The CDR3 DNA is TGTGCCAGCAGCAAAGGCGGGACTAGCGGGAGAAGGAATACGCAGTATTTT.

Concerning this clone: A read error may account for a junction end that differs from germline. The chain carries TRBV5-1 and TRBJ2-3, with 9 bases fitting TRBD2. This CDR3 is 14 amino acids long. Looked up from germline, CDR1 is SGHRS and CDR2 is YFSETQ. Here the CDR3 DNA reads TGCGCCAGCAGCTTGGAGGGTGGTACTAGCGGGTCAGTTTTT. Encoded protein: CASSLEGGTSGSVF.

The chain employs TRBV21-1 and TRBJ1-1. TRBV21-1 is listed as a pseudogene. CDR3 length: 16 residues. DNA of the CDR3: TGTGCCAGCAGCAAAGAGGTTGGGCGGGTGAACACTGAAGCTTTCTTT. Amino acids: CASSKEVGRVNTEAFF.

The chain has TRBV6-4 and TRBJ1-2; D not resolved. The germline V and J ends were trimmed by 4 bases and 2 bases, with 8 bases remaining between them. The germline V gene has CDR1 MRHNA and CDR2 SNTAGT. The CDR3 consists of 13 residues. CDR3 in amino acids: CASSVGPNYGYTF. CDR3 nucleotides: TGTGCCAGCAGTGTAGGACCAAACTATGGCTACACCTTC.

This sequence joins TRBV28 and TRBJ2-5; D might be TRBD2 (5 bases). Looked up from germline, CDR1 is MDHEN and CDR2 is SYDVKM. Trimming stripped 6 bases from V and 6 bases from J, with 20 bases between. This CDR3 has 15 residues. This CDR3 reads CASSLSTKPRQTQYF. CDR3 sequence (DNA): TGTGCCAGCAGCCTATCGACTAAACCTAGACAGACCCAGTACTTC.

The chain links TRBV7-9 to TRBJ2-3, with 8 nucleotides matching TRBD1. V lost 2 bases to trimming and J lost 0 bases; unmatched junction nucleotides: 4. The CDR3 consists of 16 residues. Germline V gives CDR1 SEHNR, CDR2 FQNEAQ (reference sequence). The CDR3 sequence: CASSLLRTGSTDTQYF. In nucleotides, the CDR3 is TGTGCCAGCAGCTTATTGAGGACAGGGAGCACAGATACGCAGTATTTT.

The V gene is TRBV19, the J gene TRBJ2-2; TRBD2 aligns across 7 bases. V lost 6 bases and J lost 0; bases outside the gene matches: 4. Germline loops: CDR1 LNHDA, CDR2 SQIVND (reference sequence). The CDR3 extends over 15 amino acids. The CDR3 reads CASRPGGANTGELFF. For the CDR3, the DNA is TGTGCCAGTAGACCGGGAGGCGCGAACACCGGGGAGCTGTTTTTT.